The 23 T cell receptor beta chains below all came from one sample that was sequenced in a study of blood T cells in healthy people across ages. It was with a sample-barcoded 5' primer and a J-beta primer mix that a second PCR of roughly 7 to 12 cycles was run. TCRdb re-derived calls from the 5' RACE reads in MiXCR, one entry per CDR3 protein. This table has roughly 1,000,000 distinct CDR3 sequences, less than 25% appearing once. The data were also submitted as part of a second study, on T cells of mothers and their children.

The sample was blood. The receptors shown here come from a girl aged 2 to 9 in good health.

V usage is TRBV20-1 and J usage is TRBJ1-5; a weak D match, TRBD1 (5 bases). Germline CDR1 is DFQATT and CDR2 is SNEGSKA (reference sequence). This CDR3 is 13 amino acids long. V lost 1 base to trimming and J lost 4 bases, with 8 bases between them. The CDR3, as DNA: TGCAGTGCTAGAGTGGCAGGGAATCAGCCCCAGCATTTT. Translated, it gives CSARVAGNQPQHF.

This clonotype was picked up a small number of times. This chain links TRBV4-1 with TRBJ1-5; no reliable D call. CDR3 size: 13 residues. V was clipped by 0 bases and J by 4 bases, with 4 bases between them. Germline V gene lookup returns CDR1 MGHRA and CDR2 YSYEKL. CDR3 sequence: CASSQDWNQPQHF. In nucleotides, the CDR3 is TGCGCCAGCAGCCAAGATTGGAATCAGCCCCAGCATTTT.

This clonotype was seen more than once but under ten times. V and J are TRBV5-1 and TRBJ2-5; the match to TRBD1 covers 8 bases. The CDR3 runs 13 residues. CDR1 SGHRS and CDR2 YFSETQ come from the germline V gene. After removal of 4 bases from V and 5 bases from J, the junction contained 4 bases not matched to a gene. Here the CDR3 reads CASSGTGGETQYF. In nucleotides, the CDR3 is TGCGCCAGCAGCGGAACAGGGGGGGAGACCCAGTACTTC.

This chain connects TRBV28 to TRBJ2-5; 9 bases map to TRBD2. Germline V gene lookup returns CDR1 MDHEN and CDR2 SYDVKM. With 6 bases clipped from V and 2 bases from J, the junction kept 10 bases outside the gene matches. The CDR3 loop spans 16 amino acids. The CDR3 loop is CASSIYSGSYQETQYF. The DNA for the CDR3 is TGTGCCAGCAGCATCTATAGCGGGAGTTATCAAGAGACCCAGTACTTC.

This clonotype has a handful of counts. The J gene is TRBJ2-1, the V gene TRBV9; 7 bases are a match to TRBD1. V shed 0 bases, J shed 15 bases, and the junction held 6 bases outside the gene matches. CDR1 and CDR2 from the germline V gene are SGDLS and YYNGEE. The CDR3 length is 12 residues. CDR3 DNA sequence: TGTGCCAGCAGCGTAGAGGGGGCGGTTGTGTTCTTC. Translated: CASSVEGAVVFF.

This sequence joins TRBV9 and TRBJ2-1; 9 bases line up with TRBD2. The V gene's germline CDR1 is SGDLS and CDR2 YYNGEE. Trimming removed 2 bases from V and 10 bases from J; junction bases left unmatched: 22. The CDR3 runs 19 residues. CDR3 amino acids: CASSVHLNPGLALQLEQFF. The CDR3 DNA is TGTGCCAGCAGCGTGCATCTTAACCCGGGACTAGCACTACAATTGGAGCAGTTCTTC.

The V gene is TRBV12-3 or TRBV12-4, the J gene TRBJ2-1; tentatively, D is TRBD1 or TRBD2 (5 bases each). The J call is uncertain, as TRBJ2-5 better fits the DNA end. The CDR3 is 13 amino acids. CDR3 nucleotides: TGTGCCACCCTAGCAGGGCCGGGGGAGACCCAGTACTTC. Translated, it gives CATLAGPGETQYF.

The chain recombines TRBV7-8 with TRBJ2-7; D is perhaps TRBD1 (5 bases). V shed 1 base and J shed 5 bases, with 12 bases lying between them. Germline V gene sequence: CDR1 SGHVS, CDR2 FQNEAQ. The CDR3 has 14 residues. The CDR3 bases are TGTGCCAGCAGCTTAGGATGGGGCCGCGACGAGCAGTACTTC. It translates to CASSLGWGRDEQYF. The variable domain in full, with the rest retrieved from reference TRBV7-8 and TRBJ2-7, is GAGVSQSPRYKVAKRGQDVALRCDPISGHVSLFWYQQALGQGPEFLTYFQNEAQLDKSGLPSDRFFAERPEGSVSTLKIQRTQQEDSAVYLCASSLGWGRDEQYFGPGTRLTVT.

The V gene is TRBV20-1, the J gene TRBJ2-1; 14 bases are a match to TRBD2. The CDR3 has 16 amino acids. CDR1 and CDR2 (germline): DFQATT, SNEGSKA (reference sequence). With 5 bases clipped from V and 0 bases from J, the junction kept 3 bases outside the gene matches. As DNA, the CDR3 is TGCAGTGCTGTCGGACTAGCGGGAGGCTCCTACAATGAGCAGTTCTTC. This sequence encodes CSAVGLAGGSYNEQFF.

V and J are TRBV10-3 and TRBJ2-3; tentative D call: TRBD2 (6 bases). The germline gives CDR1 ENHRY, CDR2 SYGVKD. The V end lost 10 bases, the J end lost 7 bases, and 18 bases lay between the germline ends. The CDR3 is 13 residues long. Here the CDR3 reads CATLTEGMNTQYF. CDR3 DNA: TGTGCCACCCTGACGGAGGGGATGAATACGCAGTATTTT.

This clonotype was detected a few times. The chain combines TRBV7-9 with TRBJ2-1; a weak D match, TRBD2 (5 bases). With 8 bases removed from V and 0 bases from J, the gap between germline ends came to 14 bases. The CDR3 totals 15 residues. In germline, CDR1 is SEHNR, CDR2 FQNEAQ (reference sequence). The CDR3 protein is CASPLASSSYNEQFF. CDR3 DNA: TGTGCCAGCCCTCTAGCTTCTAGCTCCTACAATGAGCAGTTCTTC.

This clonotype was seen a handful of times. CDR3 nucleotide sequence: TGTGCCAGCAGTTTTATTGGGACAGGGGAGTACGAGCAGTACTTC. This encodes CASSFIGTGEYEQYF. The V call is TRBV27, the J call TRBJ2-7; 10 bases are a match to TRBD1. V shed 3 bases, J shed 4 bases, and the junction held 6 bases outside the gene matches. This CDR3 spans 15 amino acids. The germline CDR1 and CDR2 sequences are MNHEY and SMNVEV (reference sequence).

The gene calls are TRBV5-1 and TRBJ2-5; TRBD1 is a possible D gene (6 bases). CDR3 length: 15 residues. Between the trimmed V and J ends, which lost 1 base and 1 base, there was a span of 11 bases. Germline assignment: CDR1 SGHRS and CDR2 YFSETQ. The CDR3 sequence is CASSLSAGVQETQYF. In DNA, the CDR3 is TGCGCCAGCAGCTTGTCGGCAGGGGTCCAAGAGACCCAGTACTTC.

This clonotype came up a few times. The chain is built from TRBV9 and TRBJ2-2, with 12 bases matching TRBD2. V gave up 4 bases and J gave up 4 bases; unmatched junction bases: 8. Per germline, CDR1 SGDLS and CDR2 YYNGEE. The CDR3 totals 17 residues. The CDR3 coding sequence is TGTGCCAGCAGCATCCCTAGCGGGGGGGCCGTCACCGGGGAGCTGTTTTTT. Amino acid sequence: CASSIPSGGAVTGELFF.

The rearrangement uses TRBV7-9 and TRBJ2-7; 7 bases agree with TRBD1. J was trimmed by 2 bases and V by 4 bases; bases with no gene match: 8. Looked up from germline, CDR1 is SEHNR and CDR2 is FQNEAQ (reference sequence). This CDR3 is 15 amino acids long. The CDR3 is CASSSLTGNPYEQYF. DNA for the CDR3: TGTGCCAGCAGCTCTTTGACAGGGAACCCCTACGAGCAGTACTTC.

This clonotype was counted a few times. V usage is TRBV12-3 or TRBV12-4 and J usage is TRBJ2-7; 9 nucleotides line up with TRBD1. After removal of 5 bases from V and 4 bases from J, the junction contained 6 bases not matched to a gene. The CDR3 is made up of 14 amino acids. In nucleotides, the CDR3 is TGTGCCAGCAGTCCGACGGACAGGGGATACGAGCAGTACTTC. This encodes CASSPTDRGYEQYF.

This clonotype was seen more than once but under ten times. The chain couples TRBV29-1 to TRBJ2-7; 8 nucleotides line up with TRBD2. The CDR3 sequence is 13 residues long. Losses at the gene ends were 6 bases for V and 0 bases for J; bases not matched to a gene: 4. Looked up from germline, CDR1 is SQVTM and CDR2 is ANQGSEA. The CDR3 DNA follows: TGCAGCGTACTAGCGGCTAGCTCCTACGAGCAGTACTTC. This gives the protein CSVLAASSYEQYF.

The table lists this clonotype with many counts. One junction end does not reproduce the germline sequence, and a read error may be involved. The J gene is TRBJ2-3, the V gene TRBV4-1; the D is unclear. The CDR3 is 13 amino acids. Germline V gene sequence: CDR1 MGHRA, CDR2 YSYEKL. The CDR3 loop is CASSQVGTDTQYF. CDR3 in DNA: TGTGCCAGCAGCCAAGTCGGAACAGATACGCAGTATTTT.

This sequence joins TRBV12-3 or TRBV12-4 and TRBJ2-5; the match to TRBD2 covers 10 bases. CDR3 length: 14 amino acids. V shed 8 bases and J 4 bases; nucleotides not matched to a gene: 7. This CDR3 is CASGAGLATETQYF. CDR3 nucleotides: TGTGCCAGCGGGGCGGGACTAGCGACAGAGACCCAGTACTTC.

In its sample, this clonotype was seen many times. The junction shows a germline mismatch at one end, possibly a read error. V is TRBV5-1 and J is TRBJ2-5; D is ambiguous. The CDR3 totals 12 residues. Germline lookup yields CDR1 SGHRS and CDR2 YFSETQ. The chain's CDR3 is CASSLGKETQYF. The CDR3 DNA follows: TGTGCCAGCAGCTTAGGGAAAGAGACCCAGTACTTC.

The CDR3 region is CASSLGQQPQHF. The CDR3 nucleotides read TGTGCCAGCAGCTTAGGACAACAGCCCCAGCATTTT. The chain carries TRBV7-9 and TRBJ1-5; D not resolved. The CDR3 sequence is 12 residues long. Germline V CDR1 and CDR2: SEHNR, FQNEAQ (reference sequence). V lost 1 base to trimming and J lost 7 bases, with 5 bases between them.

This clonotype came up a few times. The rearrangement joins TRBV28 to TRBJ1-4; 7 nucleotides agree with TRBD1. V lost 5 bases, J lost 8 bases, and 11 bases stayed unmatched. Germline V gene lookup returns CDR1 MDHEN and CDR2 SYDVKM. This CDR3 is 15 amino acids long. CDR3 coding DNA: TGTGCCAGCAGTGTCTTTCAGGGACAGAGGGAAAAACTGTTTTTT. Amino acids: CASSVFQGQREKLFF.

This clonotype was seen ten or more times. The rearrangement links TRBV7-8 to TRBJ2-7, with TRBD2 matching over 11 bases. The CDR3 runs to 15 residues. Germline assignment: CDR1 SGHVS and CDR2 FQNEAQ. V lost 5 bases, J lost 5 bases, and 8 bases stayed unmatched. CDR3 nucleotide sequence: TGTGCCAGCAGCCCTAGACTAGCGGGAAGCAACGAGCAGTACTTC. Protein: CASSPRLAGSNEQYF.